This T cell receptor beta chain was obtained from a study of T-cell reconstitution after alpha-beta-depleted transplantation in children. Findings of the study overall: Several hundred rapidly expanded clones from non-depleted graft cells reportedly supplied alpha-beta T cells about two months post-transplant. The origin of high day-60 TCRbeta diversity in some patients lay in surviving recipient T cells and thymic progenitors.

Ten or more counts support this clonotype. Its cognate antigen is unknown. Unique molecular identifiers were incorporated when the TCRbeta library was constructed. TCRdb independently ran MiXCR on the PCR reads; one entry per CDR3 protein. The repertoire has roughly 4,700 distinct CDR3 sequences, approximately 24% of them found once; the top ten carry about a third. The length of the CDR3 is 14 residues. V was clipped by 2 bases and J by 3 bases; unmatched bases: 3. CDR1 is LGHDT, CDR2 YNNKEL, per germline (reference sequence). The input for sequencing was PBMCs, mostly from graft donor cells, taken 60 days after TCRalphabeta/CD19-depleted stem cell transplant. This receptor was taken from a male patient aged 2-9 years who had a stem cell transplant for acute lymphoblastic leukemia, so the T cells may come from the graft donor. The V gene is TRBV3-1, the J gene TRBJ1-2, with 7 bases fitting TRBD1. CDR3 DNA sequence: TGTGCCAGCAGCCAACACACAGGGGACTATGGCTACACCTTC. Encoded protein: CASSQHTGDYGYTF.